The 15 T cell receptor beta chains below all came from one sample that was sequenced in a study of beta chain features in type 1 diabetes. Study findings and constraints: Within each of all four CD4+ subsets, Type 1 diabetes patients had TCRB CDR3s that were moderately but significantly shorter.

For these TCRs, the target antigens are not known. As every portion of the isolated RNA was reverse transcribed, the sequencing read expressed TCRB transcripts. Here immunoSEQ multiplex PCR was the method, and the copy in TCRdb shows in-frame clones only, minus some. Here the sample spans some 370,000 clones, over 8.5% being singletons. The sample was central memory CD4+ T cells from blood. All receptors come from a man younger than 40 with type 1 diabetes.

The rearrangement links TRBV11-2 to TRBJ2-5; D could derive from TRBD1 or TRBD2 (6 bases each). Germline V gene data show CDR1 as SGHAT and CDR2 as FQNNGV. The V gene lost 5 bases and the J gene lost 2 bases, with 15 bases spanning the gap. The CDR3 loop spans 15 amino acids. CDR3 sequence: CASSPGRGTQETQYF. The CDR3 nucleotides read TGTGCCAGCAGCCCGGGTAGGGGGACTCAAGAGACCCAGTACTTC.

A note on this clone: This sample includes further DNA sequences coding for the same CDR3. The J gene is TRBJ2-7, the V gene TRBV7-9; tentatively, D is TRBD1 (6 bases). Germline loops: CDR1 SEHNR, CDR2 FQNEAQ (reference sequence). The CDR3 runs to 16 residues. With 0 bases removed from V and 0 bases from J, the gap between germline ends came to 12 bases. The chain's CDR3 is CASSLAGQGSSYEQYF. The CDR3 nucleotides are TGTGCCAGCAGCTTAGCCGGGCAGGGGAGCTCCTACGAGCAGTACTTC.

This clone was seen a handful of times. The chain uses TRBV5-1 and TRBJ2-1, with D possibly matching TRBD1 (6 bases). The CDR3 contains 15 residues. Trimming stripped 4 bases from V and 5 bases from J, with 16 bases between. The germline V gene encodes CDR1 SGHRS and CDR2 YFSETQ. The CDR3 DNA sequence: TGCGCCAGCAGCCCTCTCGTCCGACAGGACAATGAGCAGTTCTTC. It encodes CASSPLVRQDNEQFF.

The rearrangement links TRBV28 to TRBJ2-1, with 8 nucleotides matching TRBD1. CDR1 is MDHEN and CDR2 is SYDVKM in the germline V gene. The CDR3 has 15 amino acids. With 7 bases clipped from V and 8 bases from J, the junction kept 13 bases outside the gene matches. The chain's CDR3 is CASNKIGQGWDEQFF. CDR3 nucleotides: TGTGCCAGCAATAAGATCGGACAGGGATGGGATGAGCAGTTCTTC.

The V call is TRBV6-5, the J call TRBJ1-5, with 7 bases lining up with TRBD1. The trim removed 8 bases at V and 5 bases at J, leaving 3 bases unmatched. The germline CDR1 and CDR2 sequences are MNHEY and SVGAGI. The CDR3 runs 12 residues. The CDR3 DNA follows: TGTGCCAGCGGCGACAGGGATCAGCCCCAGCATTTT. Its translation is CASGDRDQPQHF.

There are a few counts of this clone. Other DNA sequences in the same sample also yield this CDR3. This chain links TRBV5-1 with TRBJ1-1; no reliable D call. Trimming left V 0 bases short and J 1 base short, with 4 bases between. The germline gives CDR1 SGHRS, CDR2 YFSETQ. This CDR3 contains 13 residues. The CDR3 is CASSLGENTEAFF. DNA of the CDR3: TGCGCCAGCAGCTTGGGAGAGAACACTGAAGCTTTCTTT.

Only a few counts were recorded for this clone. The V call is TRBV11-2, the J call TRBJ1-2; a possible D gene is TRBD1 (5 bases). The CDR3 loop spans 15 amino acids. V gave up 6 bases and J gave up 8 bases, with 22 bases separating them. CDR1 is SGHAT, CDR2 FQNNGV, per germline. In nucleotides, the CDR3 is TGTGCCAGCAGTTCCCCGAGGGACCCGGGGCAGGGCTACACCTTC. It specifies CASSSPRDPGQGYTF.

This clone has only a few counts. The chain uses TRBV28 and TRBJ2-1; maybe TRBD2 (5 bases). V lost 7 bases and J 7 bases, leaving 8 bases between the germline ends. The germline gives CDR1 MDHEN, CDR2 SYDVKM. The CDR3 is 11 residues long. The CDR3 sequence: CASISGNEQFF. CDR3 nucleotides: TGTGCCAGCATCTCGGGGAATGAGCAGTTCTTC.

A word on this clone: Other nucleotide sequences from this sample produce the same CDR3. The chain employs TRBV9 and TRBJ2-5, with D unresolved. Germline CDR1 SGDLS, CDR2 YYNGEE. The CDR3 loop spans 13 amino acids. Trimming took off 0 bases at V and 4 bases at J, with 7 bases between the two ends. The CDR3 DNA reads TGTGCCAGCAGCGTAGACCGTGGAGAGACCCAGTACTTC. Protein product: CASSVDRGETQYF.

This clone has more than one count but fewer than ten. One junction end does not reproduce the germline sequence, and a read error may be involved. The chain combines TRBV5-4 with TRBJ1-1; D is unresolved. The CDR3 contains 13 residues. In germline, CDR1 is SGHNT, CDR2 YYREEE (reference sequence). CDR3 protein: CASSQFYLTEAFF. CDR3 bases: TGCGCCAGCAGCCAGTTTTATCTCACTGAAGCTTTCTTT.

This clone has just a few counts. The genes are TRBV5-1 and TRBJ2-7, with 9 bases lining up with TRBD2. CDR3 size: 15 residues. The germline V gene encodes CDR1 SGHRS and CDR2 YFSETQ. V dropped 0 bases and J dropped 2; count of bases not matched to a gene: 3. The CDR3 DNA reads TGCGCCAGCAGCTTGGGACTAGCGGAAACCTACGAGCAGTACTTC. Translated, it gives CASSLGLAETYEQYF.

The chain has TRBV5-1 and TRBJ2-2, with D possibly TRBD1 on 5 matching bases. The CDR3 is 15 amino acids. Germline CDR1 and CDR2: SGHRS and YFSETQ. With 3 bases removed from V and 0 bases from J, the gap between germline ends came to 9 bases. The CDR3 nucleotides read TGCGCCAGCAGCTCCATGACAGCGAACACCGGGGAGCTGTTTTTT. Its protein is CASSSMTANTGELFF.

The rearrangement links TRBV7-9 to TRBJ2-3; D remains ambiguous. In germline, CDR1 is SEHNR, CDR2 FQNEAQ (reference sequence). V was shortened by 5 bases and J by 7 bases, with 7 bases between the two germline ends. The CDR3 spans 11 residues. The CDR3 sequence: CASSLLYTQYF. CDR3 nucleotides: TGTGCCAGCAGCCTCCTATATACGCAGTATTTT.

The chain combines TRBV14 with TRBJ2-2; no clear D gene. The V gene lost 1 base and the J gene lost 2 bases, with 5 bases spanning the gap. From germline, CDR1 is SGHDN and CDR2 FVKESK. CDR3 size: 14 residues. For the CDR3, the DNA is TGTGCCAGCAGCCAAGGAGCAAACACCGGGGAGCTGTTTTTT. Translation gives CASSQGANTGELFF.

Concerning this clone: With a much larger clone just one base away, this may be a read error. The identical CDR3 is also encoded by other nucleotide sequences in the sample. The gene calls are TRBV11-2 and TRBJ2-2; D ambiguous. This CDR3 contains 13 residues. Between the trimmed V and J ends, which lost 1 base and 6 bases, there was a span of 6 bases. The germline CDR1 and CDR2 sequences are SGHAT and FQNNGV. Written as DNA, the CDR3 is TGTGCCAGCAGCTTAGTTGGGGCCGGGGAGCTGTTTTTT. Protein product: CASSLVGAGELFF. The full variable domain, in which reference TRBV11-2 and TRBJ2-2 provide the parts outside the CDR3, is EAGVAQSPRYKIIEKRQSVAFWCNPISGHATLYWYQQILGQGPKLLIQFQNNGVVDDSQLPKDRFSAERLKGVDSTLKIQPAKLEDSAVYLCASSLVGAGELFFGEGSRLTVL.